This T cell receptor (beta chain) was documented in a study of T cells in Graves' hyperthyroidism and ophthalmopathy. Amplified TCR beta CDR3 regions derived from RNA transcripts. Initially, a first-round RT-PCR of the TCR CDR3 employed the HTBI primer set. TCRdb ran MiXCR on the multiplex PCR reads and lists one entry per CDR3 protein. This sample has a few hundred thousand distinct CDR3 sequences; about a sixth occur once, and the top ten carry 25% to 35%. This clonotype was found a few times. No antigen is known for it. Uncontrolled infection, other autoimmune disease, pregnancy or lactation excluded patients. Study outcomes and limitations: Among clonotypes expanded in thyroid above 0.001, most were also found in blood.

This TCR came from a woman aged 18-35 years with Graves' hyperthyroidism that later progressed to Graves' ophthalmopathy. Sequencing was performed on blood.

The CDR3 region is CASSDREKGTGELFF. Written as DNA, the CDR3 is TGCGCCAGCAGCGACAGGGAGAAAGGAACCGGGGAGCTGTTTTTT. The J gene is TRBJ2-2, the V gene TRBV10-1; TRBD1 agrees at 7 bases. With 6 bases clipped from V and 5 bases from J, the junction kept 9 bases outside the gene matches. The CDR3 has 15 amino acids. Germline CDR1 and CDR2: WNHNN and SYGVQD (reference sequence).